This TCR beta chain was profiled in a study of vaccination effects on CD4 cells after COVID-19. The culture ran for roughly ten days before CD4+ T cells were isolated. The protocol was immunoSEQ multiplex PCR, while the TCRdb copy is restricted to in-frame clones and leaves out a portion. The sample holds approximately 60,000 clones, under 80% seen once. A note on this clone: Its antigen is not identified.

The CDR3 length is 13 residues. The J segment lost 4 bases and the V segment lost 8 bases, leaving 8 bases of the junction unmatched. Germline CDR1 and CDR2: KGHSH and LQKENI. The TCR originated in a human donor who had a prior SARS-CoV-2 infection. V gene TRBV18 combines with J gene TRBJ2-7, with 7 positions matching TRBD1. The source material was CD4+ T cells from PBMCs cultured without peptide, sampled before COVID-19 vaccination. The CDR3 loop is CASQARDSYEQYF. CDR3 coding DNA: TGTGCCAGCCAGGCGAGGGACAGTTACGAGCAGTACTTC.